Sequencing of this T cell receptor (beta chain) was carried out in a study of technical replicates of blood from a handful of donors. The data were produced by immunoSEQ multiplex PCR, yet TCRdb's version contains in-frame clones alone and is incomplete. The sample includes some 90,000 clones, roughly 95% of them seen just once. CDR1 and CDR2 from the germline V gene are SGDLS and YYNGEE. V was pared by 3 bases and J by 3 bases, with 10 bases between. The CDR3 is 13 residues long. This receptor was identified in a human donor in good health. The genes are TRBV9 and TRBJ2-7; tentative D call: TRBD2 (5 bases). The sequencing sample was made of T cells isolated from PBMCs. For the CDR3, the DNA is TGTGCCAGCAGCGAAGGACTCCTCTACGAGCAGTACTTC. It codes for CASSEGLLYEQYF.